The rows below give T cell receptor beta chains drawn from one sample of a study of shared clonotypes between healthy human individuals. Profiled with immunoSEQ multiplex PCR; TCRdb holds only in-frame clones, not every one. The sample lists 2 million to 2.5 million clones; 93% were seen once. Sequencing was performed on naive CD4+ T cells from PBMCs. These receptor sequences come from a man aged 18 to 30 in good health. Some clones in this sample may be carry-over from other donors' samples. The CDR3 runs from the conserved cysteine through the conserved F or W. Each record gives: V gene, D gene, clone size, J gene, CDR3 protein, CDR3 DNA. D genes are given only for firm matches. The size of a clone is reported for some rows only, either as once, few or many, or as a class for expanded clones.

>TRBV13|TRBD1|.|TRBJ2-7
CASSLGQGADEQYF
TGTGCCAGCAGCTTAGGCCAGGGGGCGGACGAGCAGTACTTC
>TRBV6-5|.|.|TRBJ1-2
CASSYSGRNYGYTF
TGTGCCAGCAGTTACTCGGGACGGAACTATGGCTACACCTTC
>TRBV4-1|TRBD2|.|TRBJ2-5
CASSQDPGTSGTREETQYF
TGCGCCAGCAGCCAAGATCCGGGAACTAGCGGGACCCGCGAAGAGACCCAGTACTTC
>TRBV6-1|.|.|TRBJ2-7
CASVLRTPSYEQYF
TGTGCCAGCGTCCTAAGGACACCCTCCTACGAGCAGTACTTC
>TRBV9|.|.|TRBJ2-5
CASSRTGHTQETQYF
TGTGCCAGCAGCCGAACGGGACATACACAAGAGACCCAGTACTTC
>TRBV29-1|.|.|TRBJ1-2
CSVEVGEGAYGYTF
TGCAGCGTTGAAGTAGGGGAGGGTGCCTATGGCTACACCTTC
>TRBV19|.|once|TRBJ2-1
CASSIERVIYNEQFF
TGTGCCAGTAGTATCGAGAGGGTAATCTACAATGAGCAGTTCTTC
>TRBV7-8|TRBD1|.|TRBJ1-1
CASSIAMGQINTEAFF
TGTGCCAGCAGCATAGCGATGGGACAGATAAACACTGAAGCTTTCTTT
>TRBV6-4|.|.|TRBJ2-5
CASSDSRQNTLQETQYF
TGTGCCAGCAGTGACTCGCGGCAGAACACACTCCAAGAGACCCAGTACTTC
>TRBV6-4|.|.|TRBJ1-1
CASSERAGTRAFF
TGTGCCAGCAGTGAAAGGGCCGGGACAAGGGCCTTCTTT
>TRBV5-1|TRBD2|.|TRBJ2-2
CASSFLAGRNTGELFF
TGCGCCAGCAGCTTCCTAGCGGGAAGGAACACCGGGGAGCTGTTTTTT
>TRBV5-1|.|.|TRBJ2-7
CASSLGPVSYEQYF
TGCGCCAGCAGCTTGGGGCCCGTCTCCTACGAGCAGTACTTC
>TRBV5-1|.|.|TRBJ1-1
CASSLVGVSTEAFF
TGCGCCAGCAGCTTGGTCGGGGTGAGCACTGAAGCTTTCTTT
>TRBV28|TRBD2|.|TRBJ2-2
CASSSLAGGIGELFF
TGTGCCAGCAGTTCACTAGCGGGAGGAATCGGGGAGCTGTTTTTT
>TRBV9|.|.|TRBJ2-2
CASTLAGGANTGELFF
TGTGCCAGCACCCTAGCCGGCGGAGCGAACACCGGGGAGCTGTTTTTT
>TRBV4-1|.|.|TRBJ2-3
CASSHPLDTQYF
TGCGCCAGCAGCCACCCTTTAGATACGCAGTATTTT
>TRBV27|.|.|TRBJ1-5
CASSLLDSNQPQHF
TGTGCCAGCAGTTTATTAGATAGCAATCAGCCCCAGCATTTT
>TRBV6-4|.|.|TRBJ2-2
CASSGETGELFF
TGTGCCAGCAGTGGCGAAACCGGGGAGCTGTTTTTT